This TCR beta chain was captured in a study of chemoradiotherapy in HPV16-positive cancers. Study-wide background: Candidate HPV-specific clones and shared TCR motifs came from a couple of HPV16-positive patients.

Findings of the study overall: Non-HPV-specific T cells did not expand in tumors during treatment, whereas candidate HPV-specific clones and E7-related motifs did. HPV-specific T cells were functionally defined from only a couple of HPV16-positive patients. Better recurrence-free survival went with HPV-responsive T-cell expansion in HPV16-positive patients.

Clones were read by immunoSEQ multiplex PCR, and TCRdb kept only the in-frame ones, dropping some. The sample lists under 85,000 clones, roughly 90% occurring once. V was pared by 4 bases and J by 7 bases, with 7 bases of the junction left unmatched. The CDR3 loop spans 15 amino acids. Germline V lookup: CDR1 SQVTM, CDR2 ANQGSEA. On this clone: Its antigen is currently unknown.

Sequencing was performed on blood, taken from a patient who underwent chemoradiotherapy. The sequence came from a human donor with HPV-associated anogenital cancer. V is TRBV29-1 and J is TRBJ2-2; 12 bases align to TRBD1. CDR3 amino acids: CSVGGQGAGGGELFF. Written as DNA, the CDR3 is TGCAGCGTTGGGGGACAGGGGGCAGGTGGCGGGGAGCTGTTTTTT.